This T cell receptor (beta chain) stems from a study of human T cells and chemical hapten exposure. Background on the study: Largely, small differences in pooled library volume made per-sample TCR yields vary.

CDR3 size: 16 residues. Germline loops: CDR1 SGHRS, CDR2 YFSETQ. V dropped 4 bases and J dropped 0; count of bases not matched to a gene: 6. TCRdb reanalysed the RACE reads using MiXCR and keeps one entry per CDR3 protein. The repertoire holds about 82,000 distinct CDR3 sequences, with 7% to 9% as singletons. Time point in this sample: healthy volunteer bleed at 6 weeks. The authors' total RNA extraction used unfractionated whole blood. This clonotype has only a few counts. The chain carries TRBV5-1 and TRBJ2-3; 9 bases line up with TRBD2. The sample consisted of whole blood. The TCR originated in a male donor in good health. Some clones in this sample may be carry-over from other donors' samples. The CDR3 region is CASSPGTSRSTDTQYF. The CDR3 DNA is TGCGCCAGCAGCCCAGGGACTAGCCGAAGCACAGATACGCAGTATTTT. The whole variable domain, filled in from reference TRBV5-1 and TRBJ2-3, reads KAGVTQTPRYLIKTRGQQVTLSCSPISGHRSVSWYQQTPGQGLQFLFEYFSETQRNKGNFPGRFSGRQFSNSRSEMNVSTLELGDSALYLCASSPGTSRSTDTQYFGPGTRLTVL.